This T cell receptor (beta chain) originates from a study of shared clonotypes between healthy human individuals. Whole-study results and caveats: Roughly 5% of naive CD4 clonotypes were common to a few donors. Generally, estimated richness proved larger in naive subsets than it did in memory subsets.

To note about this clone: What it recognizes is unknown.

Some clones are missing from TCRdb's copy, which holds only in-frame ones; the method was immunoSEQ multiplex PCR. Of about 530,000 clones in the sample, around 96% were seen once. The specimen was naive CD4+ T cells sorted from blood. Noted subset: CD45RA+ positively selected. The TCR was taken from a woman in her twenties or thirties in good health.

CDR3 sequence: CASSSQDSTDTQYF. CDR3 coding DNA: TGTGCCAGCAGCAGCCAGGATAGCACAGATACGCAGTATTTT. The chain combines TRBV7-9 with TRBJ2-3; no firm D call. V lost 5 bases and J 0 bases, leaving 9 bases between the germline ends. The CDR3 runs 14 residues. In germline, CDR1 is SEHNR, CDR2 FQNEAQ (reference sequence).